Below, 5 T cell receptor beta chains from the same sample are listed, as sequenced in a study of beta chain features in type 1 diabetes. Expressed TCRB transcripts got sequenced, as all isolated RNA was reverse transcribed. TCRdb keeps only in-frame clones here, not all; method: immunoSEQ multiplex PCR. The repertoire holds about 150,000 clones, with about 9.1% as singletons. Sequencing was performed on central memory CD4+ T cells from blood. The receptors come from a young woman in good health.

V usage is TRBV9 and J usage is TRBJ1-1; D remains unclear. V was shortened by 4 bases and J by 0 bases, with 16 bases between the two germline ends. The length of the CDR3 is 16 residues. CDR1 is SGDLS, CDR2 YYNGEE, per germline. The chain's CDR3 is CASSPQAPLVNTEAFF. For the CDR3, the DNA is TGTGCCAGCAGCCCGCAGGCCCCCCTCGTGAACACTGAAGCTTTCTTT.

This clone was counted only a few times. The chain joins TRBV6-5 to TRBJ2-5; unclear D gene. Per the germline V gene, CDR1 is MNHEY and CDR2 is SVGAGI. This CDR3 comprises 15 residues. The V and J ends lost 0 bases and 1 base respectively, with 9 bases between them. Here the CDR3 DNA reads TGTGCCAGCAGTTACTCGCCAGGTTCCCAAGAGACCCAGTACTTC. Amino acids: CASSYSPGSQETQYF.

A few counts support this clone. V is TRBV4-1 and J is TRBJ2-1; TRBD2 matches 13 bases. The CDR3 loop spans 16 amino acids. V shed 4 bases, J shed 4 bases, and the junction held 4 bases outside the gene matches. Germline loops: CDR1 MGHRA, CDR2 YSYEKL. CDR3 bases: TGCGCCAGCAGCCTTCGACTAGCGGGGGGATACAATGAGCAGTTCTTC. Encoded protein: CASSLRLAGGYNEQFF.

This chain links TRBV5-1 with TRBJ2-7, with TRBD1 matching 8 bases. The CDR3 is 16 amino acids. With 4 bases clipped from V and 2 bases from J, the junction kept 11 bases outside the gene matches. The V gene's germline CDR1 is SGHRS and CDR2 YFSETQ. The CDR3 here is CASSPSPDRAAYEQYF. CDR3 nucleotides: TGCGCCAGCAGCCCAAGCCCGGACAGGGCAGCCTACGAGCAGTACTTC. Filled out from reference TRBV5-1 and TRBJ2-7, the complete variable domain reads KAGVTQTPRYLIKTRGQQVTLSCSPISGHRSVSWYQQTPGQGLQFLFEYFSETQRNKGNFPGRFSGRQFSNSRSEMNVSTLELGDSALYLCASSPSPDRAAYEQYFGPGTRLTVT.

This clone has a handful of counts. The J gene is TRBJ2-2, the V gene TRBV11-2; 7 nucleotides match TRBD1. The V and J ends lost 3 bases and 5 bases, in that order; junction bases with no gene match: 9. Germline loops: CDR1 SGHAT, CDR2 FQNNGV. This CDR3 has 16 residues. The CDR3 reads CASSFNRGSNTGELFF. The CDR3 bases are TGTGCCAGCAGCTTCAACAGGGGAAGTAATACCGGGGAGCTGTTTTTT.